Sequencing of this TCR beta chain was carried out in a study of T cell responses to AZD1222 COVID-19 vaccine. Study results and caveats: Most donors were white British and more were female, and clonal diversity was possibly underestimated. Close to half of all spike-specific TCRs reportedly target regions of the variants that are unmutated. Spike was spanned by vaccine-associated CD4 TCRs, which were dominant at 160-218 and 743-854.

Turning to this clone: No antigen is known for it.

Looked up from germline, CDR1 is LGHDT and CDR2 is YNNKEL (reference sequence). Trimming removed 2 bases from V and 2 bases from J, with 7 bases in between. The CDR3 totals 13 residues. The table came from immunoSEQ multiplex PCR; TCRdb's copy has only in-frame clones and leaves some out. Among nearly 200,000 clones, 90% to 95% were seen once, and the ten largest hold 0.9% to 1.1%. The rearrangement links TRBV3-1 (or the pseudogene TRBV3-2) to TRBJ2-7; D remains unclear. Sequenced here: peripheral blood, sampled 28 days after the second AZD1222 dose. The source of this sequence is an adult who received the AZD1222 COVID-19 vaccine. CDR3 region: CASSQLGTYEQYF. The DNA for the CDR3 is TGTGCCAGCAGCCAACTAGGTACCTACGAGCAGTACTTC.